A selection of T cell receptor beta chains follows, all from one sample in a study of CD8 T cells in Susac syndrome. In TCRdb, the immunoSEQ multiplex PCR reads were re-called with MiXCR into one record per CDR3 protein. Counted here are 250,000 to 350,000 distinct CDR3 sequences, 70% to 90% occurring once; the ten biggest clones make up over 0.095%. The sequencing input was CD8+ T cells from PBMCs. Receptors originate from a human donor with multiple sclerosis. Both conserved end residues are part of each CDR3. The D gene is left open where the match is weak. Where a row states a size, it is once, few, many or the class of an expanded clone; other rows omit it.

d_call j_call clone_size v_call cdr3_aa cdr3_nt
. TRBJ2-4 . TRBV18 CASSHTEGQNIQYF TGTGCCAGCTCCCACACCGAGGGGCAAAACATTCAGTACTTC
. TRBJ1-6 . TRBV7-2 CASRDYNSPLHF TGTGCCAGCAGGGATTATAATTCACCCCTCCACTTT
. TRBJ2-1 . TRBV6-5 CASSYLGSIDEQFF TGTGCCAGCAGTTATTTGGGTAGCATCGATGAGCAGTTCTTC
. TRBJ2-1 . TRBV20-1 CSARDGNEQFF TGCAGTGCTAGGGACGGCAATGAGCAGTTCTTC
. TRBJ2-5 . TRBV7-6 CASSLYHLLYQETQYF TGTGCCAGCAGCTTATACCACCTACTATACCAAGAGACCCAGTACTTC
. TRBJ2-3 once TRBV20-1 CSAREFDVTDTQYF TGCAGTGCTAGAGAATTCGACGTCACAGATACGCAGTATTTT
TRBD1 TRBJ2-6 . TRBV24-1 CATSDYSGGSGANVLTF TGTGCCACCAGTGATTACTCAGGGGGCTCCGGGGCCAACGTCCTGACTTTC
. TRBJ1-2 few TRBV6-5 CALRTAYGYTF TGTGCCCTCCGGACAGCCTATGGCTACACCTTC
TRBD1 TRBJ1-2 once TRBV7-9 CASSHTNRGGYTF TGTGCCAGCAGCCATACGAACAGGGGTGGCTACACCTTC
. TRBJ2-7 . TRBV7-2 CASSFTPSVSYEQYF TGTGCCAGCAGCTTTACGCCTAGCGTCTCCTACGAGCAGTACTTC
. TRBJ1-1 once TRBV12-2 CASLLDSEAFF TGTGCAAGTCTACTGGACAGTGAAGCTTTCTTT
. TRBJ2-5 . TRBV28 CASSLSWQGKETQYF TGTGCCAGCAGTTTATCTTGGCAGGGGAAAGAGACCCAGTACTTC
. TRBJ1-1 . TRBV21-1 CASSGRATEAFF TGTGCCAGCAGCGGAAGGGCCACTGAAGCTTTCTTT
. TRBJ2-3 . TRBV9 CASSVGVYTDTQYF TGTGCCAGCAGCGTAGGAGTCTACACAGATACGCAGTATTTT
. TRBJ1-4 . TRBV28 CASSFGRTTNEKLFF TGTGCCAGCAGTTTTGGCAGAACAACTAATGAAAAACTGTTTTTT
. TRBJ2-1 . TRBV28 CASSSTPEGGEQFF TGTGCCAGCAGCTCTACCCCCGAGGGCGGTGAGCAGTTCTTC
. TRBJ2-4 . TRBV2 CASTEGISKNIQYF TGTGCCAGCACCGAGGGGATTTCCAAAAACATTCAGTACTTC
TRBD2 TRBJ2-5 . TRBV11-2 CASSLVLAGSQETQYF TGTGCCAGCAGCTTAGTTCTAGCGGGATCCCAAGAGACCCAGTACTTC
. TRBJ1-3 . TRBV2 CASPGEGRNTIYF TGTGCCAGCCCCGGTGAAGGGCGAAACACCATATATTTT
. TRBJ1-1 . TRBV27 CASSLGYRAEAFF TGTGCCAGCAGTTTAGGTTATAGGGCTGAAGCTTTCTTT
TRBD1 TRBJ2-7 few TRBV29-1 CSVEDPGTGVYEQYF TGCAGCGTTGAAGACCCCGGGACAGGGGTCTACGAGCAGTACTTC
. TRBJ2-2 . TRBV4-1 CASSQDSRVWEEGELFF TGCGCCAGCAGCCAAGATAGTCGGGTCTGGGAGGAAGGGGAGCTGTTTTTT
. TRBJ1-1 . TRBV12-3/TRBV12-4 CVSSSWTTEAFF TGTGTCAGCAGTTCATGGACCACTGAAGCTTTCTTT
TRBD1 TRBJ2-2 . TRBV30 CAWSTCPGQGAAGELFF TGTGCCTGGAGTACCTGTCCGGGACAGGGGGCCGCCGGGGAGCTGTTTTTT
. TRBJ2-5 . TRBV12-3/TRBV12-4 CASSLRRKETQYF TGTGCCAGCAGTTTACGGAGGAAAGAGACCCAGTACTTC
. TRBJ1-3 . TRBV9 CASSIGRISGNTIYF TGTGCCAGCAGTATCGGACGGATCTCTGGAAACACCATATATTTT
TRBD2 TRBJ2-3 . TRBV12-3/TRBV12-4 CASSLGGRLGPATDTQYF TGTGCCAGCAGTTTGGGCGGGAGGCTGGGTCCGGCTACAGATACGCAGTATTTT
. TRBJ2-1 once TRBV28 CASSPTSRDEQFF TGTGCCAGCAGTCCCACTAGCAGAGATGAGCAGTTCTTC
. TRBJ2-7 . TRBV21-1 CASSKDRTYSYEQYF TGTGCCAGCAGCAAGGACAGGACCTACTCCTACGAGCAGTACTTC